The present entry profiles one T cell receptor (beta chain) with its context. There is no known antigen for this receptor. No per-base quality is available; no much larger clone lies one base away. The sample is drawn from a study of CD4+ T cells in melanoma (dated by TCRdb to the early 2020s). About the investigation overall: Neoantigen-specific CD4+ T cells in human melanoma were what the study investigated.

Taken from cysteine to phenylalanine, the CDR3 has 16 residues. The read is trimmed to its CDR3 DNA, 48 bases read in frame from base 1. V is pared back by 0 bases and J by 1 base, with 12 bases lying between the germline termini. CDR1 and CDR2 were assigned from the germline V gene (reference sequence) as LGHDT and YNNKEL. The donors were people with melanoma. Preparation of the library involved the immunoSEQ multiplex PCR assay. This immuneACCESS table, as held by TCRdb, lists in-frame sequences with V and J called but not all clones. Of the missing ones, under half trace to an unresolved V gene in checked studies; the others have no known cause. The sample table lists some 4,800 clones, 50% to 75% of them with a count of one. 22% of the sample is in the top ten clones. The full study reports these points: According to the report, neoantigen-specific CD4+ T cells in melanoma displayed diverse differentiation states. Neoantigen-specific CD4+ T cells were reported to be correlated with the function of CD8+ T cells, macrophages and B cells.

The receptor was derived from a human donor with melanoma. The sequence is built from TRBV3-1 (or the pseudogene TRBV3-2) and TRBJ1-1, with no D gene named confidently. Sequences were obtained from cells from a culture (not recorded whether cultured in vitro). The CDR3: CASSQDSGVRNTEAFF. At the DNA level, the sequence is TGTGCCAGCAGCCAAGATAGTGGGGTTCGGAACACTGAAGCTTTCTTT.